This paragraph covers one T cell receptor (beta chain) sequence. This record comes from a study of blood T cell repertoires in COVID-19. With V trimmed by 4 bases and J by 3 bases, 2 bases remained unmatched. Germline values: CDR1 LNHDA, CDR2 SQIVND (reference sequence). The CDR3 has 13 amino acids. Clones were read by immunoSEQ multiplex PCR, and TCRdb kept only the in-frame ones, dropping some. The profile shows 160,000 or so clones, about nine tenths of them singletons. The receptor was derived from an older woman who had recovered from COVID-19. The V call is TRBV19, the J call TRBJ1-1; TRBD1 agrees at 7 bases. The sequencing input was peripheral blood. The CDR3 DNA sequence: TGTGCCAGTAGTAGGCAGGGGGACACTGAAGCTTTCTTT. Protein: CASSRQGDTEAFF.